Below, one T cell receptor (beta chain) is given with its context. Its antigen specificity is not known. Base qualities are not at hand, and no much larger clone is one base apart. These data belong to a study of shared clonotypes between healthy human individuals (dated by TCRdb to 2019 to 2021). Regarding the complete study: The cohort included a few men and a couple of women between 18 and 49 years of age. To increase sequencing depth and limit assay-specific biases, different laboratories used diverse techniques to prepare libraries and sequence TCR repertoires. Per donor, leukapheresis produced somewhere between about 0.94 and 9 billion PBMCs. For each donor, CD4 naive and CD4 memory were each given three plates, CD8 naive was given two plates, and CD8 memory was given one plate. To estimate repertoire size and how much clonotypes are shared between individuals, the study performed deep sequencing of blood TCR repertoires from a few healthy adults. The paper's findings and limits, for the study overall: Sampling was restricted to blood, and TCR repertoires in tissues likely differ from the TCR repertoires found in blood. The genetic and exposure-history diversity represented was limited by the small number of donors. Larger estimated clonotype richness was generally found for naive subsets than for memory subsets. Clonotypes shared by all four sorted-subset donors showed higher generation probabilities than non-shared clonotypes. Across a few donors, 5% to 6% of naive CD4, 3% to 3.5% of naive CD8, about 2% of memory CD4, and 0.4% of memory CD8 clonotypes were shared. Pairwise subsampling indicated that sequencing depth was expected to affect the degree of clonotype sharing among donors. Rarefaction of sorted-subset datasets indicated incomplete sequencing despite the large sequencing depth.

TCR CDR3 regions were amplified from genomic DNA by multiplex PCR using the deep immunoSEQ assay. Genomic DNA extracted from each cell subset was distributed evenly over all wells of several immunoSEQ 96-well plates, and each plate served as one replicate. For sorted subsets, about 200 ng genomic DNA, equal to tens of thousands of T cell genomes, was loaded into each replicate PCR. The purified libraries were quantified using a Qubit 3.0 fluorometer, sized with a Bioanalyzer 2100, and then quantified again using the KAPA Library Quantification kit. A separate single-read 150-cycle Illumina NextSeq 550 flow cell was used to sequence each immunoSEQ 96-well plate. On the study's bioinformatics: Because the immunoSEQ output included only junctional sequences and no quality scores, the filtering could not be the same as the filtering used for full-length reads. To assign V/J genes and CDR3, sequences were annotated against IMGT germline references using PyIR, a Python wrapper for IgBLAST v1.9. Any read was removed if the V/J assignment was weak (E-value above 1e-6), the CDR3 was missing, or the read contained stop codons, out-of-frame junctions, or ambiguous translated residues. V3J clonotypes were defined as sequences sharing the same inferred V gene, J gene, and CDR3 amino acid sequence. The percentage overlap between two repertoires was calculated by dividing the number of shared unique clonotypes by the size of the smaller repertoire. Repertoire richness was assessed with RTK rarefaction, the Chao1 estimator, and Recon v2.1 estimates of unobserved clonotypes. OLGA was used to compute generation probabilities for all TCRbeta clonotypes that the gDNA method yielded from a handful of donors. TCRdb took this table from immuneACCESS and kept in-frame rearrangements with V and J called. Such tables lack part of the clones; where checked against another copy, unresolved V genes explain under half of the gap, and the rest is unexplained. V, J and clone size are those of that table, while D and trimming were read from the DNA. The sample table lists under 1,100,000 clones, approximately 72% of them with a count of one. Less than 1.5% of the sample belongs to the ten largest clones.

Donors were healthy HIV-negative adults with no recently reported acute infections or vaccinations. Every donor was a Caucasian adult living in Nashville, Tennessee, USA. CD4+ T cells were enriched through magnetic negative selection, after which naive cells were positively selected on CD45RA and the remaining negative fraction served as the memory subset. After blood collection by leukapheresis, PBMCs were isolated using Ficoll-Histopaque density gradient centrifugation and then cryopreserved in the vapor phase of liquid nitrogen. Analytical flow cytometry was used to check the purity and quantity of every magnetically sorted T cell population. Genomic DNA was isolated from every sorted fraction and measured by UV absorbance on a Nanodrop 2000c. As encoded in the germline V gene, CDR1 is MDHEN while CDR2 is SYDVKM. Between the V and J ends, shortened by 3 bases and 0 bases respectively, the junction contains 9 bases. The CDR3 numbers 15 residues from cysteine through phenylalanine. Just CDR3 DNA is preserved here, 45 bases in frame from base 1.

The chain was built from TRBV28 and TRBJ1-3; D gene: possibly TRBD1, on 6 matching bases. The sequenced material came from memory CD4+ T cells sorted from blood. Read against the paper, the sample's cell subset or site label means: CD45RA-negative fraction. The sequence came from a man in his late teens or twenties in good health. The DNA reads TGTGCCAGCAGTTTCTCCAGGGGCTCTGGAAACACCATATATTTT. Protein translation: CASSFSRGSGNTIYF.